Below are 30 T cell receptor beta chains sequenced from a single sample in a study of cytomegalovirus exposure and HLA in healthy donors. The PCR was carried out with 60 Vbeta primers and 13 Jbeta primers. This table comes from immunoSEQ multiplex PCR, and its TCRdb copy is limited to in-frame clones, with some not included. In the table there are 75,000 or so clones, approximately 81% of which are singletons. The sequenced sample was PBMCs. These receptors all come from a woman younger than 45 in good health and CMV-seropositive.

The gene calls are TRBV29-1 and TRBJ1-2; 7 bases fit TRBD1. After removal of 6 bases from V and 3 bases from J, the junction contained 13 bases not matched to a gene. This CDR3 has 15 amino acids. The germline gives CDR1 SQVTM, CDR2 ANQGSEA. Here the CDR3 reads CSVGVEDRSYYGYTF. The CDR3, as DNA: TGCAGCGTGGGGGTAGAGGACAGGAGTTACTATGGCTACACCTTC.

The chain combines TRBV4-2 with TRBJ1-5; D perhaps matches TRBD1 (5 bases). The CDR3 consists of 14 residues. The V end lost 5 bases, the J end lost 2 bases, and 10 bases lay between the germline ends. Germline-derived CDR1 and CDR2 are LGHNA and YNFKEQ. CDR3 sequence (DNA): TGTGCCAGCAGCTCTCCGGGGGGCAATCAGCCCCAGCATTTT. The encoded protein is CASSSPGGNQPQHF.

The V gene is TRBV5-6, the J gene TRBJ1-1; a possible D gene is TRBD1 (6 bases). V lost 3 bases, J lost 6 bases, and 12 bases lay in between. The CDR3 consists of 13 residues. Germline assignment: CDR1 SGHDT and CDR2 YYEEEE. CDR3 sequence (DNA): TGTGCCAGCAGCTCCGGGACATTCGCTGAAGCTTTCTTT. Translated: CASSSGTFAEAFF.

This rearrangement joins TRBV30 to TRBJ1-2, with D unclear. Germline V gives CDR1 GTSNPN, CDR2 SVGIG (reference sequence). The V end was cut by 4 bases, the J end by 7 bases, with 13 bases between. The CDR3 has 12 amino acids. The CDR3 nucleotides are TGTGCCTGGACACGGGGATCGGGTGGCTACACCTTC. This translates into CAWTRGSGGYTF. Variable domain in full (rest from reference TRBV30 and TRBJ1-2): SQTIHQWPATLVQPVGSPLSLECTVEGTSNPNLYWYRQAAGRGLQLLFYSVGIGQISSEVPQNLSASRPQDRQFILSSKKLLLSDSGFYLCAWTRGSGGYTFGSGTRLTVV.

The chain employs TRBV7-9 and TRBJ1-5; perhaps TRBD1 as D (5 bases). The CDR3 consists of 14 residues. The germline V gene encodes CDR1 SEHNR and CDR2 FQNEAQ (reference sequence). V lost 3 bases and J lost 2, with 8 bases in between. The CDR3 loop is CASSLGHGNQPQHF. CDR3 DNA: TGTGCCAGCAGCTTGGGGCATGGCAATCAGCCCCAGCATTTT.

The chain combines TRBV25-1 with TRBJ2-3; possible D gene TRBD2, 7 bases. This CDR3 spans 13 amino acids. Germline V gene data show CDR1 as MGHDK and CDR2 as SYGVNS. V was cut by 8 bases and J by 5 bases, with 14 bases left in between. The CDR3 sequence is CASATGRGDTQYF. The CDR3 region has the DNA TGTGCCAGCGCTACAGGGAGGGGAGATACGCAGTATTTT. The full variable domain, its missing parts supplied by reference TRBV25-1 and TRBJ2-3, is EADIYQTPRYLVIGTGKKITLECSQTMGHDKMYWYQQDPGMELHLIHYSYGVNSTEKGDLSSESTVSRIRTEHFPLTLESARPSHTSQYLCASATGRGDTQYFGPGTRLTVL.

The chain carries TRBV4-1 and TRBJ2-1, with a tentative D call TRBD2 (6 bases). Trimming shortened V by 4 bases and J by 12 bases, and 25 bases separated the two germline ends. CDR3 length: 16 residues. CDR1 and CDR2 from the germline V gene are MGHRA and YSYEKL. CDR3 loop: CASSPSASARGDGQFF. Written as DNA, the CDR3 is TGCGCCAGCAGCCCCTCAGCCTCAGCGCGGGGCGATGGGCAGTTCTTC.

J is TRBJ2-1 and V is TRBV18; 12 nucleotides align to TRBD2. Germline V lookup: CDR1 KGHSH, CDR2 LQKENI. V lost 4 bases to trimming and J lost 4 bases; unmatched junction nucleotides: 5. There are 16 residues in the CDR3. CDR3 DNA: TGTGCCAGCTCACACGGACTAGCGGGAACTTACAATGAGCAGTTCTTC. Protein product: CASSHGLAGTYNEQFF.

This clone was seen only once. The V and J genes are TRBV28 and TRBJ1-1; the D is unclear. Germline assignment: CDR1 MDHEN and CDR2 SYDVKM. V was clipped by 4 bases and J by 11 bases, with 11 bases between them. This CDR3 is 11 amino acids long. CDR3 loop: CASSSPLMAFF. CDR3 in DNA: TGTGCCAGCAGTTCCCCTCTTATGGCTTTCTTT. Filled out from reference TRBV28 and TRBJ1-1, the complete variable domain reads DVKVTQSSRYLVKRTGEKVFLECVQDMDHENMFWYRQDPGLGLRLIYFSYDVKMKEKGDIPEGYSVSREKKERFSLILESASTNQTSMYLCASSSPLMAFFGQGTRLTVV.

The CDR3 loop is CASSQGGLNQPQHF. The CDR3 nucleotides read TGTGCCAGCAGCCAAGGGGGCCTCAATCAGCCCCAGCATTTT. The V call is TRBV28, the J call TRBJ1-5; 7 bases match TRBD1. The CDR3 sequence is 14 residues long. The V segment lost 6 bases and the J segment 3 bases; nucleotides outside the gene matches: 5. Germline lookup yields CDR1 MDHEN and CDR2 SYDVKM.

The chain employs TRBV6-5 and TRBJ1-1, with TRBD1 identical over 7 bases. The CDR3 has 15 amino acids. Germline trimming cut 0 bases from V and 3 bases from J; bases unmatched to any gene: 4. The germline CDR1 and CDR2 sequences are MNHEY and SVGAGI. DNA for the CDR3: TGTGCCAGCAGTTACTCCGACAGGGTGGACACTGAAGCTTTCTTT. Protein sequence: CASSYSDRVDTEAFF.

V and J are TRBV28 and TRBJ1-4; 8 nucleotides agree with TRBD1. The CDR3 spans 15 residues. V gave up 5 bases and J gave up 4 bases; unmatched junction bases: 6. Germline CDR1 reads MDHEN; CDR2 reads SYDVKM. In nucleotides, the CDR3 is TGTGCCAGCAGTCGACCGGGACAGGTTAATGAAAAACTGTTTTTT. This gives the protein CASSRPGQVNEKLFF. The whole variable domain, filled in from reference TRBV28 and TRBJ1-4, reads DVKVTQSSRYLVKRTGEKVFLECVQDMDHENMFWYRQDPGLGLRLIYFSYDVKMKEKGDIPEGYSVSREKKERFSLILESASTNQTSMYLCASSRPGQVNEKLFFGSGTQLSVL.

As concerns this clone: The germline gene is not matched at one end of the junction; a read error may be the cause. The chain combines TRBV7-7 with TRBJ2-1, with unresolved D. This CDR3 region has 14 residues. The germline V gene encodes CDR1 SSHAT and CDR2 FNYEAQ (reference sequence). The CDR3 DNA follows: TGTGCTAGCAGCTTAGATGGGCTTTACAATGAGCAGTTCTTC. Its protein is CASSLDGLYNEQFF.

This clone was counted a few times. A read error is likely, as this CDR3 ends without the conserved phenylalanine or tryptophan. The chain recombines TRBV25-1 with TRBJ1-1; D is unclear. Deletions cut 1 base from V and 4 bases from J, with 16 bases between. The CDR3 has 16 amino acids. Per germline, CDR1 MGHDK and CDR2 SYGVNS. CDR3 nucleotides: TGTGCCAGCAGTGAATCCCTCGAGGGAAGCCTCACTGAAGCTTTCCTT. Translation gives CASSESLEGSLTEAFL.

The chain employs TRBV28 and TRBJ2-1; TRBD1 is a possible D gene (5 bases). The V end lost 4 bases, the J end lost 4 bases, and 5 bases lay between the germline ends. CDR3 size: 12 residues. Looked up from germline, CDR1 is MDHEN and CDR2 is SYDVKM. The CDR3: CASSYRYNEQFF. As DNA, the CDR3 is TGTGCCAGCAGTTACAGGTACAATGAGCAGTTCTTC.

The rearrangement links TRBV28 to TRBJ2-7; TRBD1 matches at 11 bases. Germline V lookup: CDR1 MDHEN, CDR2 SYDVKM. The ends lost 5 bases at V and 7 bases at J; junction bases unmatched: 10. The length of the CDR3 is 15 residues. CDR3 amino acids: CASSTSGQGAGEQYF. In DNA form, the CDR3 reads TGTGCCAGCAGTACCTCTGGACAGGGGGCTGGGGAGCAGTACTTC.

V usage is TRBV30 and J usage is TRBJ2-5, with D possibly matching TRBD1 (5 bases). This CDR3 has 17 amino acids. In germline, CDR1 is GTSNPN, CDR2 SVGIG (reference sequence). V was pared by 0 bases and J by 4 bases, with 21 bases between. The CDR3 loop reads CAWSVGLLEFGSETQYF. The CDR3 DNA reads as TGTGCCTGGAGTGTGGGGCTTCTGGAATTCGGGTCAGAGACCCAGTACTTC.

The chain has TRBV5-1 and TRBJ1-2, with 9 bases identical to TRBD1. The length of the CDR3 is 13 residues. Unmatched junction bases numbered 4, after V lost 2 bases and J lost 8 bases. The germline CDR1 and CDR2 sequences are SGHRS and YFSETQ. CDR3 sequence: CASSLQGARGYTF. CDR3 DNA: TGCGCCAGCAGCTTACAGGGGGCGCGAGGCTACACCTTC.

In this sample, this clone turned up a few times. As DNA, the CDR3 is TGTGCCAGCAGGGGACAGGGCTCTGGAAACACCATATATTTT. It is translated as CASRGQGSGNTIYF. This chain connects TRBV28 to TRBJ1-3; 9 bases map to TRBD1. J gave up 0 bases and V 6 bases, and 0 bases lay outside the gene matches. The V gene's germline CDR1 is MDHEN and CDR2 SYDVKM. This CDR3 is 14 amino acids long.

This clone was recorded a few times. The V gene is TRBV7-9, the J gene TRBJ2-1; 12 nucleotides align to TRBD2. Germline CDR1 and CDR2: SEHNR and FQNEAQ (reference sequence). With 1 base clipped from V and 9 bases from J, the junction kept 7 bases outside the gene matches. The CDR3 sequence is 16 residues long. The CDR3 coding sequence is TGTGCCAGCAGCTTAGGTAAACTAGCGGGAGGTTTTGAGCAGTTCTTC. It yields the protein CASSLGKLAGGFEQFF.

This clone appeared a few times. The chain joins TRBV6-5 to TRBJ2-1; weak D call: TRBD2 (5 bases). From germline, CDR1 is MNHEY and CDR2 SVGAGI. This CDR3 region has 15 residues. Trimming left V 1 base short and J 8 bases short, with 15 bases between. The CDR3 sequence is CASSYFAWKRDEQFF. The CDR3 bases are TGTGCCAGCAGTTACTTCGCCTGGAAGAGGGATGAGCAGTTCTTC.

The chain couples TRBV6-5 to TRBJ1-1; a weak D match, TRBD1 (6 bases). The CDR3 extends over 14 amino acids. V lost 0 bases and J lost 1, with 6 bases in between. CDR1 and CDR2 (germline): MNHEY, SVGAGI. The CDR3, as DNA: TGTGCCAGCAGTTACTCGACAGGGAACACTGAAGCTTTCTTT. Translating gives CASSYSTGNTEAFF.

The V gene is TRBV4-1, the J gene TRBJ1-2, with 9 bases that match TRBD1. Germline loops: CDR1 MGHRA, CDR2 YSYEKL. The CDR3 is 16 residues long. V lost 4 bases, J lost 4 bases, and 10 bases stayed unmatched. The CDR3 DNA sequence: TGCGCCAGCAGCCCGCAAGTGGGACAGGGCCTCTATGGCTACACCTTC. It specifies CASSPQVGQGLYGYTF.

This clone was detected only a few times. V usage is TRBV5-6 and J usage is TRBJ2-1; D is perhaps TRBD2 (5 bases). CDR1 and CDR2 from the germline V gene are SGHDT and YYEEEE. Trimming removed 0 bases at V and 8 bases at J, with 9 bases between. The CDR3 is 13 residues long. As DNA, the CDR3 is TGTGCCAGCAGCTTGGGACCGGGGTATGAGCAGTTCTTC. It is translated as CASSLGPGYEQFF.

J is TRBJ2-7 and V is TRBV5-4; 9 nucleotides align to TRBD2. V lost 2 bases, J lost 2 bases, and 2 bases stayed unmatched. Germline loops: CDR1 SGHNT, CDR2 YYREEE (reference sequence). This CDR3 is built from 14 residues. In DNA form, the CDR3 reads TGTGCCAGCAGCTTACAGCGGGGGGCCTACGAGCAGTACTTC. Translation: CASSLQRGAYEQYF.

This clone was seen a few times. This chain uses TRBV2 with TRBJ2-3; 12 bases fit TRBD2. This CDR3 region has 16 residues. The germline CDR1 and CDR2 sequences are SNHLY and FYNNEI. The ends lost 2 bases at V and 2 bases at J; junction bases unmatched: 2. CDR3 region: CASSETSGRTTDTQYF. CDR3 bases: TGTGCCAGCAGTGAAACTAGCGGGAGGACCACAGATACGCAGTATTTT.

The chain carries TRBV28 and TRBJ1-5; D remains unclear. In germline, CDR1 is MDHEN, CDR2 SYDVKM. V lost 10 bases to trimming and J lost 2 bases, with 9 bases between them. This CDR3 region has 12 residues. The CDR3 DNA reads TGTGCCACCGCCGGGGGCAATCAGCCCCAGCATTTT. Its protein product is CATAGGNQPQHF.

The V call is TRBV30, the J call TRBJ2-3; D is perhaps TRBD2 (5 bases). The germline V gene encodes CDR1 GTSNPN and CDR2 SVGIG (reference sequence). The V end was cut by 5 bases, the J end by 1 base, with 16 bases between. The CDR3 runs to 15 residues. The CDR3 is CAWGDYGLGTDTQYF. The CDR3 DNA follows: TGTGCCTGGGGGGATTATGGACTGGGCACAGATACGCAGTATTTT.

The J gene is TRBJ1-3, the V gene TRBV30, with 7 bases aligning to TRBD1. The ends lost 5 bases at V and 0 bases at J; junction bases unmatched: 4. Germline V gene sequence: CDR1 GTSNPN, CDR2 SVGIG (reference sequence). The CDR3 totals 14 residues. CDR3 region: CAWAQGLSGNTIYF. The DNA for the CDR3 is TGTGCCTGGGCACAGGGGCTCTCTGGAAACACCATATATTTT. Drawing the rest from reference TRBV30 and TRBJ1-3, the complete variable domain is SQTIHQWPATLVQPVGSPLSLECTVEGTSNPNLYWYRQAAGRGLQLLFYSVGIGQISSEVPQNLSASRPQDRQFILSSKKLLLSDSGFYLCAWAQGLSGNTIYFGEGSWLTVV.

The table lists this clone with a few counts. This sequence joins TRBV30 and TRBJ2-1; 10 bases line up with TRBD2. The CDR3 is 12 amino acids. Germline assignment: CDR1 GTSNPN and CDR2 SVGIG (reference sequence). Trimming at V came to 1 base and at J to 10 bases, leaving 1 base not matched to a gene. As DNA, the CDR3 is TGTGCCTGGAGTGCTAGCGGGAGCGAGCAGTTCTTC. This encodes CAWSASGSEQFF.